The clone carrying this T cell receptor beta chain showed up just a few times. This record belongs to a study of T-cell memory formation after mild COVID-19. The J segment lost 5 bases and the V segment lost 2 bases, leaving 7 bases of the junction unmatched. Germline CDR1 ENHRY, CDR2 SYGVKD. The CDR3 sequence is 16 residues long. TCRdb itself ran the 5' RACE reads through MiXCR, one entry per CDR3 protein. The table lists under 300,000 distinct CDR3 sequences, over 7% of them singletons. This receptor was obtained from a man aged 18 to 30 who had mild COVID-19 (a few samples of this study predate the infection). Cell type and time point are not known. The chain is built from TRBV10-3 and TRBJ2-1; the match to TRBD2 covers 9 bases. Sequenced: PBMCs or a T cell subset sorted from them (not recorded which). CDR3 nucleotide sequence: TGTGCCATCAGTGAGGGAAGAAGCGGGGGGAACAATGAGCAGTTCTTC. As protein: CAISEGRSGGNNEQFF.